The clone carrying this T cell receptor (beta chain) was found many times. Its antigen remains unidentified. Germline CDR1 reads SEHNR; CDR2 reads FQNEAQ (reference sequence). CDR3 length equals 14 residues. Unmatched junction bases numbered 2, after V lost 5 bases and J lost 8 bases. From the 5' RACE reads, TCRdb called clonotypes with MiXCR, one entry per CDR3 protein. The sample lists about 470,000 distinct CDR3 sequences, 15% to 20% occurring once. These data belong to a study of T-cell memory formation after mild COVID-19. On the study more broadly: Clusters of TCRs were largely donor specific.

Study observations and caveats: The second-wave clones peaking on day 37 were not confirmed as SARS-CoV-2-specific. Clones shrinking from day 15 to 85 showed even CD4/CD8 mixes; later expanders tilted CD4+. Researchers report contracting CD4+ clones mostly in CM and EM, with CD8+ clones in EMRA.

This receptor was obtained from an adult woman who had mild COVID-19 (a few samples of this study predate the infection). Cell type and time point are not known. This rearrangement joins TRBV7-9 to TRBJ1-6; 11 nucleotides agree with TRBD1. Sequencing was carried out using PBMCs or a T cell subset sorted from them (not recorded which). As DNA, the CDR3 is TGTGCCAGCAGCCCGGGACAGGGGGATTCACCCCTCCACTTT. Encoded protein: CASSPGQGDSPLHF. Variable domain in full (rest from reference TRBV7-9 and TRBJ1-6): DTGVSQNPRHKITKRGQNVTFRCDPISEHNRLYWYRQTLGQGPEFLTYFQNEAQLEKSRLLSDRFSAERPKGSFSTLEIQRTEQGDSAMYLCASSPGQGDSPLHFGNGTRLTVT.